A single T cell receptor (beta chain) is shown here with its context. The CDR3 sequence is 13 residues long. Germline V gene sequence: CDR1 MNHNY, CDR2 SVGAGI (reference sequence). Trimming stripped 5 bases from V and 7 bases from J, with 15 bases between. This sample is drawn from a study of T cell changes during pregnancy in multiple sclerosis. Produced via immunoSEQ multiplex PCR; TCRdb's table is partial and in-frame only. The sample holds around 67,000 clones, about 90% seen once. This sequence joins TRBV6-6 and TRBJ2-7, with a possible D match to TRBD1 (5 bases). This TCR derives from a female donor with multiple sclerosis, enrolled in a pregnancy study. The starting material was peripheral blood, obtained in the first trimester of pregnancy. The CDR3 spells CASSRGRGPEQYF. The CDR3 nucleotides read TGTGCCAGCAGTCGTGGTAGGGGTCCGGAGCAGTACTTC.